The sequence of this T cell receptor (beta chain) was determined in a study of blood T cell repertoires in COVID-19 (dated by TCRdb to about 2020). Study-level background: The collaborator samples originated in the United States, Italy and Spain and spanned the acute and convalescent phases of COVID-19. The prospective study material was composed of cDNA or gDNA derived from T cells, B-cell-depleted T cells, or PBMCs. The dataset comprised deeply sampled blood TCRbeta repertoires from subjects exposed to, actively infected with, or recovered from COVID-19. A freely available public database, intended as a resource for researchers studying the immune response to SARS-CoV-2, is where the repertoires were released. The samples were drawn from two sources: the first 160 participants of the ongoing ImmuneRACE study, and some 1,300 subjects contributed by 6 global collaborators. Sample metadata almost always included a de-identified subject ID, COVID-19 status, age in years and sex. Where available, HLA class I and class II types were taken from metadata supplied by the sample provider and were not determined by assay-based typing.

What the authors observed across the whole study: The quantity of clinical and demographic metadata differed by source and by participant and was supplied without curation.

The immunoSEQ Assay, a bias-controlled multiplex PCR, was used to amplify TCRbeta CDR3 regions from genomic DNA. The study's processing was this. Within the assay, amplification of reference gene primers was used to estimate how many nucleated cells each sample contained. Sequence reads were collapsed and filtered to measure the absolute abundance of every unique TCRbeta CDR3 rearrangement. For each sample, productive Simpson clonality was calculated as the square root of Simpson's diversity index across productive rearrangements. This is the immuneACCESS table as TCRdb keeps it, with only in-frame sequences that have V and J called. A part of the clones is gone; compared with another copy, unresolved V genes explain less than half, and the rest is unexplained. V, J and clone size derive from that table, while D and trimming were established from the DNA sequence. For this sample the table gives approximately 71,000 clones, of which approximately 80% were detected only once. Of the sample, around 23% falls within the top ten clones.

CDR1 is given as MNHEY and CDR2 as SVGEGT, both from the germline V gene. The CDR3, cysteine through phenylalanine, is 18 amino acids long. Only CDR3 DNA remains: 54 bases, in frame from the first base. From V the trimming removes 2 bases and from J it removes 0 bases, while the gene matches leave 5 bases of the junction unaccounted for. Worth noting for this clone: Its antigen is currently not known. Base quality data are lacking; no much larger clone is found one base away.

Each collaborating institution followed its own protocols to collect whole blood in K2EDTA tubes. For TCRbeta analysis, collaborators shipped samples as frozen whole blood, isolated PBMCs, or DNA extracted from either of those sample types. Sequenced sample: peripheral blood. The receptor chain draws on TRBV6-2 or TRBV6-3 and TRBJ2-6; TRBD1 aligns with 9 central bases. The source of this sequence is a human donor in a cohort sampled during active COVID-19. The bases read TGTGCCAGCAGTTACACGGGGACAGGGTACTCTGGGGCCAACGTCCTGACTTTC. It codes for CASSYTGTGYSGANVLTF.